These T cell receptor beta chains were read from a single sample in a study of blood T cell repertoires in COVID-19. Method: immunoSEQ multiplex PCR; TCRdb's copy keeps in-frame clones and lacks some. This table has 100,000 to 150,000 clones, 70% to 90% appearing once. The sequencing input was peripheral blood. Receptors were obtained from a woman aged 80 or over with acute or convalescent COVID-19. The CDR3 runs from the conserved cysteine through the conserved F or W. D genes are given only for firm matches. Rows may omit the clone size; those that give it use once, few, many or a size class.

>.|.|TRBV5-1|TRBJ1-1
TGCGCCAGCAGCCCCTCAGTGGGGAGTAACACTGAAGCTTTCTTT
CASSPSVGSNTEAFF
>once|.|TRBV29-1|TRBJ2-5
TGCAGCGTGAAGAGGACAGTCCAAGAGACCCAGTACTTC
CSVKRTVQETQYF
>.|.|TRBV18|TRBJ2-6
TGTGCCAGCTCACCAACAGGGAGATGGGGCTCTGGGGCCAACGTCCTGACTTTC
CASSPTGRWGSGANVLTF
>.|TRBD2|TRBV11-2|TRBJ2-3
TGTGCCAGCAGCTTAGCGGGGGGGCAAGATACGCAGTATTTT
CASSLAGGQDTQYF
>.|TRBD1|TRBV6-2/TRBV6-3|TRBJ2-3
TGTGCCAGCAGCCTATCGGACAGGACAGATACGCAGTATTTT
CASSLSDRTDTQYF
>.|.|TRBV18|TRBJ2-7
TGTGCCAGCTCACCACGCGTGGGGGCTTACGAGCAGTACTTC
CASSPRVGAYEQYF
>.|.|TRBV2|TRBJ1-1
TGTGCCAGCGTCACAGGGAGAACTGAAGCTTTCTTT
CASVTGRTEAFF
>.|.|TRBV28|TRBJ2-7
TGTGCCAGCAGTGCCGGACAGTCCTACGAGCAGTACTTC
CASSAGQSYEQYF
>.|.|TRBV7-9|TRBJ1-4
TGTGCCAGCAGCTCCCAGGCTGAAAAACTGTTTTTT
CASSSQAEKLFF
>.|.|TRBV28|TRBJ2-7
TGTGCCAGCAGTGAAGCCCGACAGTTTTCCTACGAGCAGTACTTC
CASSEARQFSYEQYF
>.|.|TRBV5-1|TRBJ1-1
TGCGCCAGCAGCGCGCAGGGTATCCTCACTGAAGCTTTCTTT
CASSAQGILTEAFF
>.|TRBD1|TRBV5-1|TRBJ2-1
TGCGCCAGCAGCCGAGGACAGGGTGGGGATGAGCAGTTCTTC
CASSRGQGGDEQFF
>.|TRBD1|TRBV4-2|TRBJ1-2
TGTGCCAGCAGCCAAGCCTGGACAGGCCGTGGCTACACCTTC
CASSQAWTGRGYTF
>.|.|TRBV2|TRBJ1-5
TGTGCCAGCAGCCTCGGGGAGGGGTTTGATCAGCCCCAGCATTTT
CASSLGEGFDQPQHF
>once|TRBD2|TRBV19|TRBJ2-3
TGTGCCAGTAGTATTTTAGCGGGGGGGCCAGATACGCAGTATTTT
CASSILAGGPDTQYF
>.|TRBD1|TRBV29-1|TRBJ1-2
TGCAGCGCAACTACAGGGGGGGGCAGCTACACCTTC
CSATTGGGSYTF
>few|.|TRBV7-2|TRBJ1-2
TGTGCCAGCAGCTCCTTCGCCGACAGGAGAGTCTATGGCTACACCTTC
CASSSFADRRVYGYTF
>.|TRBD2|TRBV3-1/TRBV3-2|TRBJ2-1
TGTGCCAGCAGCCAGCGTCCTAGCGGGAGTGGGAATGAGCAGTTCTTC
CASSQRPSGSGNEQFF
>few|TRBD1|TRBV5-1|TRBJ2-7
TGCGCCAGCAGCTTAAACAGGGGGCTGGACCACGAGCAGTACTTC
CASSLNRGLDHEQYF
>.|TRBD2|TRBV28|TRBJ2-7
TGTGCCAGCAGTTTAGGTGGACTAGGTACCGAAGAGCAGTACTTC
CASSLGGLGTEEQYF
>.|TRBD1|TRBV7-9|TRBJ1-4
TGTGCCAGCAGCCTGGGACAGGGAGGCGAAAAACTGTTTTTT
CASSLGQGGEKLFF
>.|TRBD1|TRBV19|TRBJ1-5
TGTGCCAGTAGCTCGACAGGGCCCCTAAATCAGCCCCAGCATTTT
CASSSTGPLNQPQHF
>.|.|TRBV19|TRBJ2-7
TGTGCCAGTAGTACCTCAGGGGACGAGCAGTACTTC
CASSTSGDEQYF
>.|.|TRBV24-1|TRBJ1-3
TGTGCCACCAGTTCCGGACTTCACTCTGGAAACACCATATATTTT
CATSSGLHSGNTIYF
>.|TRBD1|TRBV2|TRBJ1-6
TGTGCCAGCAGTGAAGTCGCAGGGGGCACGACGTATAGTTCACCCCTCCACTTT
CASSEVAGGTTYSSPLHF
>.|.|TRBV7-2|TRBJ2-5
TGTGCCAGCAGCCCAAGGGACTGGTACCAAGAGACCCAGTACTTC
CASSPRDWYQETQYF
>.|TRBD1|TRBV19|TRBJ2-7
TGTGCCAGTAGTGTTGGGACAGGGATCTCCGAGCAGTACTTC
CASSVGTGISEQYF
>.|.|TRBV2|TRBJ2-3
TGTGCCAGCAGTGAATTGGTCAGGGGGGCAGATACGCAGTATTTT
CASSELVRGADTQYF
>.|TRBD2|TRBV4-3|TRBJ2-5
TGCGCCAGCAGCCAAGTCTGGAAACTAGCGGGGGGACAAGAGACCCAGTACTTC
CASSQVWKLAGGQETQYF
>.|.|TRBV6-1|TRBJ1-4
TGTGCCAGCAGTGAGAAGGACAGTCGGGCTGCAACTAATGAAAAACTGTTTTTT
CASSEKDSRAATNEKLFF
>.|.|TRBV19|TRBJ2-3
TGTGCCAGTAGTGGGAGGAGTACGCAGTATTTT
CASSGRSTQYF
>few|TRBD1|TRBV28|TRBJ1-5
TGTGCCAGCAAAACCGCCGGGACAGGGAATCAGCCCCAGCATTTT
CASKTAGTGNQPQHF
>.|.|TRBV4-1|TRBJ2-3
TGCGCCAGCAGCCAAGATTACGCTGCAGTGAGCACAGATACGCAGTATTTT
CASSQDYAAVSTDTQYF
>.|.|TRBV9|TRBJ2-5
TGTGCCAGCAGCGTAGATAGACAACAAGAGACCCAGTACTTC
CASSVDRQQETQYF
>once|.|TRBV10-3|TRBJ2-3
TGTGCCATCAGGCCCGGGACCGGAGGGGATACGCAGTATTTT
CAIRPGTGGDTQYF
>.|TRBD1|TRBV19|TRBJ1-6
TGTGCCACCTCCCGAGGGGGCGGCCTTAATTCACCCCTCCACTTT
CATSRGGGLNSPLHF
>.|.|TRBV9|TRBJ2-7
TGTGCCAGCAGCGTAGATGGCGTCGGGACCTACGAGCAGTACTTC
CASSVDGVGTYEQYF
>.|.|TRBV7-2|TRBJ2-5
TGTGCCAGCAGCAGACGGGGAGCGGTGTTTGAGACCCAGTACTTC
CASSRRGAVFETQYF
>.|TRBD1|TRBV5-1|TRBJ1-1
TGCGCCAGCAGCTTTTCAGGGGGCAAGAACACTGAAGCTTTCTTT
CASSFSGGKNTEAFF
>.|TRBD2|TRBV7-3|TRBJ2-1
TGTGCCAGCAGCCGTAGCGGGGGGCCGGATAGTGAGCAGTTCTTC
CASSRSGGPDSEQFF
>.|TRBD1|TRBV7-2|TRBJ1-1
TGTGCCAGCAGCCTCCGACAGGGGCACACTGAAGCTTTCTTT
CASSLRQGHTEAFF
>once|.|TRBV9|TRBJ2-2
TGTGCCAGCAGCGGTGGACAGATGGTCACCGGGGAGCTGTTTTTT
CASSGGQMVTGELFF
>.|TRBD1|TRBV5-1|TRBJ1-6
TGCGCCAGCAGCTTGGGAGGACAGGGGACGCGTAATTCACCCCTCCACTTT
CASSLGGQGTRNSPLHF
>once|.|TRBV2|TRBJ1-1
TGTGCCACCAAGGGGTCGGGGAACACTGAAGCTTTCTTT
CATKGSGNTEAFF
>.|TRBD1|TRBV4-2|TRBJ1-6
TGTGCCAGCAGCCAAGATCTAGTGGGACAGGTCGGTTCACCCCTCCACTTT
CASSQDLVGQVGSPLHF
>.|TRBD1|TRBV4-1|TRBJ2-7
TGCGCCAGCAGCCAAGCGGACAGGGGGTACGAGCAGTACTTC
CASSQADRGYEQYF
>.|TRBD1|TRBV4-1|TRBJ1-6
TGCGCCAGCAGCCTGGGGACAGCTACTAATTCACCCCTCCACTTT
CASSLGTATNSPLHF
>.|.|TRBV18|TRBJ2-7
TGTGCCAGCTCACCTAGTCAGGGGACGTCCTACGAGCAGTACTTC
CASSPSQGTSYEQYF
>.|TRBD2|TRBV3-1/TRBV3-2|TRBJ2-7
TGTGCCAGCAGCCACTTAGCGGGGGCCTACGAGCAGTACTTC
CASSHLAGAYEQYF
>.|TRBD1|TRBV7-2|TRBJ1-6
TGTGCCAGCAGCTCCCACCGGGCAGGGGGTAATTCACCCCTCCACTTT
CASSSHRAGGNSPLHF
>once|.|TRBV28|TRBJ2-2
TGTGCCAGCAGCAGCGGGCCCTTATGGCAGCTGTTTTTT
CASSSGPLWQLFF
>.|.|TRBV6-5|TRBJ2-2
TGTGCCAGCAGTTATCCCGACAGGACCGGGGAGCTGTTTTTT
CASSYPDRTGELFF
>few|.|TRBV27|TRBJ1-2
TGTGCCAGCAGTCTAAGGGGTTATAACTATGGCTACACCTTC
CASSLRGYNYGYTF
>.|TRBD1|TRBV9|TRBJ1-3
TGTGCCAGCAGCGTAGCTCCGGACAGGGCCCACACCATATATTTT
CASSVAPDRAHTIYF
>.|TRBD2|TRBV28|TRBJ2-1
TGTGCCAGCAGAACCCCCGGGACTACCCGTAATGAGCAGTTCTTC
CASRTPGTTRNEQFF
>.|.|TRBV29-1|TRBJ1-5
TGCAGCGTTCGCAGGGGCGAGAATCAGCCCCAGCATTTT
CSVRRGENQPQHF
>.|.|TRBV2|TRBJ1-2
TGTGCCAGCAGTCGACAGGTGCGATATGATGGCTACACCTTC
CASSRQVRYDGYTF
>.|TRBD1|TRBV4-1|TRBJ1-4
TGCGCCAGCAGCAAGCCGGGACAGGGGGATGAAAAACTGTTTTTT
CASSKPGQGDEKLFF
>.|.|TRBV2|TRBJ2-7
TGTGCCAGCAGTGAAATCGGGTTTCTCTCCTACGAGCAGTACTTC
CASSEIGFLSYEQYF